This T cell receptor beta chain was identified during a study of blood T cell repertoires in COVID-19. Participants came from about two dozen US areas, aged about 18 to 90 years. Cohorts were based on clinical histories the participants reported. V was pared by 4 bases and J by 0 bases, with 10 bases between. The CDR3 runs 14 residues. Per germline, CDR1 SGDLS and CDR2 YYNGEE. Method: immunoSEQ multiplex PCR; TCRdb's copy keeps in-frame clones and lacks some. Of roughly 380,000 clones listed, around 87% are singletons. Sequencing input: PBMCs or T cells enriched from blood (not recorded which). The chain is built from TRBV9 and TRBJ1-1; no clear D. This TCR was recovered from a man under 40 who had recovered from COVID-19. The CDR3 sequence is CASSFTDMNTEAFF. CDR3 coding DNA: TGTGCCAGCAGCTTTACAGATATGAACACTGAAGCTTTCTTT.